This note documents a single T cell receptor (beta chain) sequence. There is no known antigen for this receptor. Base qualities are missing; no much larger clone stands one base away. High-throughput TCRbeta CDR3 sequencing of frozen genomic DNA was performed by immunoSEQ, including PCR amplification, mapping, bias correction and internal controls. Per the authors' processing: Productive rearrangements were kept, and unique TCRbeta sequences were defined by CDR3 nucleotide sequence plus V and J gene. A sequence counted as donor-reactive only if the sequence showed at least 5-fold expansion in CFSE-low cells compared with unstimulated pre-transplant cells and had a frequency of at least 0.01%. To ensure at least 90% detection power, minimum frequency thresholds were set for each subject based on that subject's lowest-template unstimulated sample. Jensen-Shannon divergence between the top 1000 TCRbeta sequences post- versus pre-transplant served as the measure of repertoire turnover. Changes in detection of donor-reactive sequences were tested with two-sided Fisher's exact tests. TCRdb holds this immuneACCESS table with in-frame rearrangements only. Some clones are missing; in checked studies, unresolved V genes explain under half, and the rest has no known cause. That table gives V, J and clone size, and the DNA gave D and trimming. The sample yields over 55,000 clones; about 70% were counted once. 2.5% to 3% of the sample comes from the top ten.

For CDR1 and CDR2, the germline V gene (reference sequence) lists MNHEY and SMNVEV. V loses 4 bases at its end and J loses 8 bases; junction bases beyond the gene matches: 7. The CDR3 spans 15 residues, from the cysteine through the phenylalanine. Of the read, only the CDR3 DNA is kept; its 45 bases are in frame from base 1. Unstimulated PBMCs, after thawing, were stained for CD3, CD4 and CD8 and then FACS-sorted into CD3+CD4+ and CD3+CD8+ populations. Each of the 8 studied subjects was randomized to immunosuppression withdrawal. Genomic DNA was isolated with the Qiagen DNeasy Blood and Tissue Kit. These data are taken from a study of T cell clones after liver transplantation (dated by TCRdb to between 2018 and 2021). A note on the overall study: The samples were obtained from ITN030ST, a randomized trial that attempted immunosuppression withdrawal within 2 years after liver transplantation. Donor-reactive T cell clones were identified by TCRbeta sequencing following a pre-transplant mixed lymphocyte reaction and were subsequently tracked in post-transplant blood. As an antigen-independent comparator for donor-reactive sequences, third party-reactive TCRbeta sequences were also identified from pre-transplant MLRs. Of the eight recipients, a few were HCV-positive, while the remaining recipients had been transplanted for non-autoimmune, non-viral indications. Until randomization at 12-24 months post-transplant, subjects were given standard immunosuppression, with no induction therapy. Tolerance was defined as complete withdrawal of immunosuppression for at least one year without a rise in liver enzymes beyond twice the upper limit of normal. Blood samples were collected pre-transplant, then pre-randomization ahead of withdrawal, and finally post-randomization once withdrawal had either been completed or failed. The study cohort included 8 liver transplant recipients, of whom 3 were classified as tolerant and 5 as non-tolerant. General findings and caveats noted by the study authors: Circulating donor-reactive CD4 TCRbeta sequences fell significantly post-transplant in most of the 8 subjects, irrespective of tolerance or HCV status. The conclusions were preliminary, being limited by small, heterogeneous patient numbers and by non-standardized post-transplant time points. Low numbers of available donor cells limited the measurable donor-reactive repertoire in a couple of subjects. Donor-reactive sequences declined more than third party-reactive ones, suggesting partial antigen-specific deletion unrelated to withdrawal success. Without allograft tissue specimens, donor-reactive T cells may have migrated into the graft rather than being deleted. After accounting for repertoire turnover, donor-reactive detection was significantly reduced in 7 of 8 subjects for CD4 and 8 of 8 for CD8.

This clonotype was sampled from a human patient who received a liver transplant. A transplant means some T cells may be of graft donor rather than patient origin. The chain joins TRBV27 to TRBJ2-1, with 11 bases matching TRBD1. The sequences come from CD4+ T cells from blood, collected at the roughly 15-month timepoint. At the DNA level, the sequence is TGTGCCAGCAGTTCGTGGACAGGGGGCTCGGATGAGCAGTTCTTC. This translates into CASSSWTGGSDEQFF.